The 17 T cell receptor beta chains presented below share a single source sample, sequenced in a study of OX40 agonist ivuxolimab in advanced cancers. TCRdb's copy holds only in-frame clones and misses some; the assay was immunoSEQ multiplex PCR. The profile shows tens of thousands of clones, roughly 83% of them singletons. Sequencing used CD4+ or CD8+ T cells sorted from blood, obtained in a trial of the OX40 agonist ivuxolimab. Receptors originate from an adult with an advanced solid tumor such as melanoma, head and neck, liver or kidney cancer.

The rearrangement uses TRBV9 and TRBJ1-1; D is uncertain. CDR1 SGDLS and CDR2 YYNGEE come from the germline V gene. The CDR3 runs to 13 residues. Deletions cut 2 bases from V and 1 base from J, with 6 bases between. The CDR3 spells CASSVTGNTEAFF. The CDR3 DNA is TGTGCCAGCAGCGTCACCGGGAACACTGAAGCTTTCTTT.

V and J are TRBV5-1 and TRBJ2-3, with 11 bases aligning to TRBD2. The CDR3 runs to 14 residues. The V and J ends lost 10 bases and 2 bases, in that order; junction bases with no gene match: 6. CDR1 is SGHRS, CDR2 YFSETQ, per germline. In DNA form, the CDR3 reads TGCGCCGGGTCTAGCGGGAGGAACACAGATACGCAGTATTTT. Encoded protein: CAGSSGRNTDTQYF.

The chain uses TRBV25-1 and TRBJ1-5; a possible D gene is TRBD1 (6 bases). V gave up 5 bases and J gave up 7 bases, with 9 bases separating them. This CDR3 has 12 amino acids. Germline lookup yields CDR1 MGHDK and CDR2 SYGVNS. CDR3 in amino acids: CASSLGGQPQHF. CDR3 nucleotides: TGTGCCAGCAGTCTAGGGGGACAGCCCCAGCATTTT. Together with reference TRBV25-1 and TRBJ1-5, the CDR3 gives the full variable domain: EADIYQTPRYLVIGTGKKITLECSQTMGHDKMYWYQQDPGMELHLIHYSYGVNSTEKGDLSSESTVSRIRTEHFPLTLESARPSHTSQYLCASSLGGQPQHFGDGTRLSIL.

The gene calls are TRBV2 and TRBJ2-1; D is unresolved. Per germline, CDR1 SNHLY and CDR2 FYNNEI. The CDR3 is 15 amino acids. V was cut by 3 bases and J by 1 base, with 10 bases left in between. The DNA of the CDR3 is TGTGCCAGCAGTGATGAGCACCTATCCTACAATGAGCAGTTCTTC. Translating it yields CASSDEHLSYNEQFF.

The DNA of the CDR3 is TGTGCCAGCAGTAAAACGGCAGATTCGGGTCAGCCCCAGCATTTT. It specifies CASSKTADSGQPQHF. V gene TRBV2 combines with J gene TRBJ1-5; D is undetermined. V was shortened by 5 bases and J by 6 bases, with 17 bases between the two germline ends. Germline CDR1 SNHLY, CDR2 FYNNEI. The CDR3 is made up of 15 amino acids. Full variable domain (remainder filled in from reference TRBV2 and TRBJ1-5): EPEVTQTPSHQVTQMGQEVILRCVPISNHLYFYWYRQILGQKVEFLVSFYNNEISEKSEIFDDQFSVERPDGSNFTLKIRSTKLEDSAMYFCASSKTADSGQPQHFGDGTRLSIL.

This rearrangement joins TRBV30 to TRBJ1-5, with D possibly being TRBD1 (6 bases). The CDR3 is 14 amino acids. CDR1 and CDR2 from the germline V gene are GTSNPN and SVGIG (reference sequence). V lost 1 base and J 3 bases, leaving 10 bases between the germline ends. The DNA for the CDR3 is TGTGCCTGGAGTGGACAGGCCAACAATCAGCCCCAGCATTTT. Translation gives CAWSGQANNQPQHF.

The V and J genes are TRBV6-5 and TRBJ2-1, with 10 bases that match TRBD2. CDR1 is MNHEY and CDR2 is SVGAGI in the germline V gene. The CDR3 spans 16 residues. V lost 0 bases and J lost 2; bases outside the gene matches: 1. CDR3 loop: CASSYSGTSAYNEQFF. CDR3 sequence (DNA): TGTGCCAGCAGTTACTCCGGGACTAGCGCCTACAATGAGCAGTTCTTC.

The rearrangement links TRBV11-3 to TRBJ2-2; TRBD2 agrees at 7 bases. Trimming cost V 5 bases and J 3 bases; bases outside gene matches: 9. The V gene's germline CDR1 is SGHNT and CDR2 YENEEA. The CDR3 runs to 16 residues. CDR3 sequence: CASSKGELAYTGELFF. DNA of the CDR3: TGTGCCAGCAGCAAAGGGGAACTAGCGTACACCGGGGAGCTGTTTTTT.

The CDR3 reads CASSLVAGKNIQYF. The CDR3 DNA follows: TGTGCCAGCAGCTTAGTGGCGGGCAAAAACATTCAGTACTTC. V gene TRBV7-8 combines with J gene TRBJ2-4, with a weak D call TRBD2 (5 bases). In germline, CDR1 is SGHVS, CDR2 FQNEAQ. This CDR3 is 14 amino acids long. The V and J ends lost 1 base and 3 bases respectively, with 7 bases between them. Combining the CDR3 with reference TRBV7-8 and TRBJ2-4 gives the whole variable domain GAGVSQSPRYKVAKRGQDVALRCDPISGHVSLFWYQQALGQGPEFLTYFQNEAQLDKSGLPSDRFFAERPEGSVSTLKIQRTQQEDSAVYLCASSLVAGKNIQYFGAGTRLSVL.

The chain has TRBV6-5 and TRBJ2-1; no firm D call. V lost 0 bases, J lost 7 bases, and 16 bases lay in between. Looked up from germline, CDR1 is MNHEY and CDR2 is SVGAGI. The CDR3 length is 16 residues. The CDR3 sequence: CASSYSPSPRANEQFF. Written as DNA, the CDR3 is TGTGCCAGCAGTTACTCCCCCTCCCCTAGGGCGAATGAGCAGTTCTTC.

The chain recombines TRBV7-6 with TRBJ2-1, with 11 bases that match TRBD2. With 3 bases clipped from V and 2 bases from J, the junction kept 3 bases outside the gene matches. Per germline, CDR1 SGHVS and CDR2 FNYEAQ. This CDR3 contains 16 residues. CDR3 DNA sequence: TGTGCCAGCAGCTTGGGTAGCGGGAGGGCCTACAATGAGCAGTTCTTC. Translation: CASSLGSGRAYNEQFF. The whole variable domain, filled in from reference TRBV7-6 and TRBJ2-1, reads GAGVSQSPRYKVTKRGQDVALRCDPISGHVSLYWYRQALGQGPEFLTYFNYEAQQDKSGLPNDRFSAERPEGSISTLTIQRTEQRDSAMYRCASSLGSGRAYNEQFFGPGTRLTVL.

This clone was found a few times. The CDR3 sequence is CASSTDGSYEQYF. CDR3 in DNA: TGTGCCAGCAGCACGGACGGTTCCTACGAGCAGTACTTC. This chain joins TRBV25-1 and TRBJ2-7; D uncertain. V lost 6 bases to trimming and J lost 1 base, with 10 bases between them. The CDR3 has 13 residues. Germline-derived CDR1 and CDR2 are MGHDK and SYGVNS.

CDR3: CASSYRRGVGTDTQYF. CDR3 DNA: TGTGCCAGCAGTTACAGGAGAGGGGTAGGCACAGATACGCAGTATTTT. The chain couples TRBV6-5 to TRBJ2-3; D may correspond to TRBD1 or TRBD2 (5 bases each). Trimming cost V 2 bases and J 1 base, with 13 bases left between them. Germline V lookup: CDR1 MNHEY, CDR2 SVGAGI. The CDR3 has 16 residues.

The chain has TRBV27 and TRBJ2-7; 10 bases map to TRBD2. V shed 6 bases, J shed 0 bases, and the junction held 5 bases outside the gene matches. Germline CDR1 is MNHEY and CDR2 is SMNVEV (reference sequence). CDR3 size: 15 residues. The CDR3: CASRGAGGVSYEQYF. The DNA of the CDR3 is TGTGCCAGCAGGGGAGCGGGAGGGGTCTCCTACGAGCAGTACTTC.

Details on this clone: At one boundary the junction diverges from the germline segment, which might be a read error. This chain connects TRBV9 to TRBJ2-5, with D possibly matching TRBD1 (5 bases). This CDR3 comprises 15 residues. Germline lookup yields CDR1 SGDLS and CDR2 YYNGEE. In DNA, the CDR3 is TGTGCCAGCAGCGAGGGGTTCGGCCTTCAAGCGACCCAGTACTTC. This codes for CASSEGFGLQATQYF. The full variable domain, with the rest looked up from reference TRBV9 and TRBJ2-5, is DSGVTQTPKHLITATGQRVTLRCSPRSGDLSVYWYQQSLDQGLQFLIQYYNGEERAKGNILERFSAQQFPDLHSELNLSSLELGDSALYFCASSEGFGLQATQYFGPGTRLLVL.

The chain links TRBV5-4 to TRBJ2-2, with 10 bases fitting TRBD2. Germline loops: CDR1 SGHNT, CDR2 YYREEE (reference sequence). The V segment lost 5 bases and the J segment 0 bases; nucleotides outside the gene matches: 4. The CDR3 runs to 16 residues. The CDR3 here is CASSRGTSANTGELFF. The DNA of the CDR3 is TGTGCCAGCAGTCGCGGGACTAGCGCGAACACCGGGGAGCTGTTTTTT.

V usage is TRBV9 and J usage is TRBJ2-2; TRBD2 matches 9 bases. Germline CDR1 and CDR2: SGDLS and YYNGEE. J gave up 2 bases and V 0 bases, and 8 bases lay outside the gene matches. CDR3 length equals 18 residues. CDR3 residues: CASSVATHSGGNTGELFF. The CDR3 DNA reads TGTGCCAGCAGCGTAGCTACCCATAGCGGGGGTAACACCGGGGAGCTGTTTTTT.